This T cell receptor beta chain originates from a study of response to subunit inactivated influenza vaccine. This CDR3 comprises 16 residues. Germline V CDR1 and CDR2: SGHRS, YFSETQ. J was trimmed by 2 bases and V by 0 bases; bases with no gene match: 7. TCRdb re-called the RT-PCR reads through MiXCR, storing one row per CDR3 protein. Seen here are around 530,000 distinct CDR3 sequences, approximately 17% observed once, and the top ten hold 3% to 3.5%. Sequenced material: CD4+ T cells sorted from PBMCs, taken less than 30 months after vaccination. This TCR came from a man between 50 and 75 years old who received an inactivated influenza vaccine. The chain uses TRBV5-1 and TRBJ2-7; the match to TRBD1 covers 8 bases. The CDR3 is CASSLDGDRTTYEQYF. The DNA for the CDR3 is TGCGCCAGCAGCTTGGACGGGGACAGGACCACCTACGAGCAGTACTTC.